This entry describes one T cell receptor (beta chain). Its antigen remains unidentified. This entry is derived from a study of long-term antiretroviral therapy in people with HIV. Broader study findings: Against controls, HIV repertoires showed narrower ranges of CDR3 length.

At survey level, the immunoSEQ assay was run in its v3.0 version. Method: immunoSEQ multiplex PCR; TCRdb's copy keeps in-frame clones and lacks some. The repertoire holds 15,000 to 20,000 clones, with over 70% as singletons. Germline V CDR1 and CDR2: SGHDT, YYEEEE. Trimming cost V 3 bases and J 2 bases; bases outside gene matches: 13. This CDR3 is built from 17 residues. Every single participant having HIV got treatment inside the United States. The sequence was obtained from a young man with HIV. The chain links TRBV5-6 to TRBJ2-7; the match to TRBD2 covers 8 bases. The sequencing here drew on unsorted PBMCs, taken 0.5 years before starting antiretroviral therapy. The CDR3 loop is CASSSEFTGTSPYEQYF. The DNA of the CDR3 is TGTGCCAGCAGCTCCGAATTTACCGGGACTAGTCCCTACGAGCAGTACTTC.